Presented here are 24 T cell receptor beta chains from one specimen sequenced in a study of OX40 agonist ivuxolimab in advanced cancers. Sequenced by immunoSEQ multiplex PCR; TCRdb stores in-frame clones only, minus some. The sample contains roughly 66,000 clones, more than 75% of which appear only once. The specimen was CD4+ or CD8+ T cells sorted from blood, collected in a trial of the OX40 agonist ivuxolimab. The source of these receptors is an adult with an advanced solid tumor such as melanoma, head and neck, liver or kidney cancer.

V usage is TRBV7-9 and J usage is TRBJ1-2; possible D gene TRBD1, 5 bases. From germline, CDR1 is SEHNR and CDR2 FQNEAQ (reference sequence). The CDR3 spans 16 residues. V lost 2 bases, J lost 2 bases, and 15 bases lay in between. In nucleotides, the CDR3 is TGTGCCAGCAGCTTAAGTTATTCGGAGGGGAACTATGGCTACACCTTC. Its translation is CASSLSYSEGNYGYTF.

This clone was seen only a few times. The chain is built from TRBV7-9 and TRBJ2-7; no definite D call. This CDR3 comprises 12 residues. The V end was cut by 1 base, the J end by 5 bases, with 6 bases between. The germline CDR1 and CDR2 sequences are SEHNR and FQNEAQ (reference sequence). This chain's CDR3 is CASSLVGNEQYF. The CDR3 DNA reads TGTGCCAGCAGCTTAGTTGGGAACGAGCAGTACTTC.

The rearrangement uses TRBV6-6 and TRBJ2-2; unclear D gene. The germline V gene encodes CDR1 MNHNY and CDR2 SVGAGI (reference sequence). CDR3 size: 13 residues. The germline V and J ends were trimmed by 5 bases and 5 bases, with 9 bases remaining between them. The CDR3 coding sequence is TGTGCCAGCAGTCCAACAGAGACCGGGGAGCTGTTTTTT. Its translation is CASSPTETGELFF.

The chain recombines TRBV5-5 with TRBJ1-2; D may be TRBD1 (6 bases). CDR3 length equals 15 residues. V shed 4 bases and J shed 2 bases, with 15 bases lying between them. Per germline, CDR1 SGHKS and CDR2 YYEKEE (reference sequence). This chain's CDR3 is CASSPGHRENYGYTF. As DNA, the CDR3 is TGTGCCAGCAGCCCGGGGCACAGGGAGAACTATGGCTACACCTTC.

The rearrangement links TRBV2 to TRBJ2-7; the match to TRBD1 covers 9 bases. The J segment lost 3 bases and the V segment lost 5 bases, leaving 14 bases of the junction unmatched. CDR1 and CDR2 from the germline V gene are SNHLY and FYNNEI. The CDR3 has 17 amino acids. The CDR3 DNA follows: TGTGCCAGCAGTCCGTCCCGGGACAGGGTGGTAGGCTACGAGCAGTACGTC. This codes for CASSPSRDRVVGYEQYV.

This chain joins TRBV7-9 and TRBJ1-2; D gene ambiguous. V dropped 5 bases and J dropped 8 bases, with 15 bases sitting between them. Germline CDR1 SEHNR, CDR2 FQNEAQ (reference sequence). The length of the CDR3 is 13 residues. The CDR3 coding sequence is TGTGCCAGCAGCCCCTCAGGAGTATCGGGCTACACCTTC. This sequence encodes CASSPSGVSGYTF.

This clone was detected a few times. This chain joins TRBV5-4 and TRBJ2-1; 13 bases are a match to TRBD2. From germline, CDR1 is SGHNT and CDR2 YYREEE (reference sequence). This CDR3 spans 20 amino acids. V lost 1 base, J lost 8 bases, and 18 bases stayed unmatched. As DNA, the CDR3 is TGTGCCAGCAGCTTGCCCGGGACTAGCGGGAAAGCTGGGCTACTTGATGAGCAGTTCTTC. It encodes CASSLPGTSGKAGLLDEQFF.

The chain has TRBV6-6 and TRBJ1-4; D call uncertain. V was shortened by 3 bases and J by 0 bases, with 5 bases between the two germline ends. CDR3 size: 14 residues. Germline V gene sequence: CDR1 MNHNY, CDR2 SVGAGI (reference sequence). This chain's CDR3 is CASSYPATNEKLFF. The DNA of the CDR3 is TGTGCCAGCAGTTATCCCGCAACTAATGAAAAACTGTTTTTT.

This sequence joins TRBV2 and TRBJ1-2; D call uncertain. The CDR3 covers 13 residues. Trimming took 1 base from V and 3 from J, leaving 6 bases between them. Germline V lookup: CDR1 SNHLY, CDR2 FYNNEI. In DNA, the CDR3 is TGTGCCAGCAGTGAAGGGGGTTACTATGGCTACACCTTC. Translated: CASSEGGYYGYTF.

The chain is built from TRBV7-9 and TRBJ1-1; D possibly corresponds to TRBD1 (5 bases). This CDR3 region has 17 residues. The V and J ends lost 5 bases and 4 bases respectively, with 23 bases between them. Germline assignment: CDR1 SEHNR and CDR2 FQNEAQ (reference sequence). CDR3 loop: CASSAPLSGPTGTEAFF. CDR3 nucleotides: TGTGCCAGCAGCGCCCCCCTATCGGGGCCGACGGGCACTGAAGCTTTCTTT.

The V and J genes are TRBV11-2 and TRBJ1-2; 7 bases line up with TRBD1. Germline-derived CDR1 and CDR2 are SGHAT and FQNNGV. The V and J ends lost 4 bases and 2 bases, in that order; junction bases with no gene match: 13. This CDR3 is 17 amino acids long. This CDR3 reads CASSSSPGTALNYGYTF. CDR3 DNA sequence: TGTGCCAGCAGCTCTTCCCCGGGGACAGCCTTGAACTATGGCTACACCTTC. Variable domain in full (rest from reference TRBV11-2 and TRBJ1-2): EAGVAQSPRYKIIEKRQSVAFWCNPISGHATLYWYQQILGQGPKLLIQFQNNGVVDDSQLPKDRFSAERLKGVDSTLKIQPAKLEDSAVYLCASSSSPGTALNYGYTFGSGTRLTVV.

The chain joins TRBV7-2 to TRBJ2-5; the D gene is possibly TRBD2 (6 bases). In germline, CDR1 is SGHTA, CDR2 FQGNSA. The CDR3 covers 15 residues. Trimming removed 2 bases from V and 5 bases from J, with 15 bases in between. In nucleotides, the CDR3 is TGTGCCAGCAGCTTAACGCGGGACCCAGGGGAGACCCAGTACTTC. Encoded protein: CASSLTRDPGETQYF.

The CDR3 nucleotides are TGTGCCAGCAGCCCACCTGGACTAGCGGGAGAGTCCTACGAGCAGTACTTC. It encodes CASSPPGLAGESYEQYF. The rearrangement uses TRBV7-9 and TRBJ2-7; TRBD2 agrees at 13 bases. The CDR3 is 17 residues long. J was trimmed by 1 base and V by 5 bases; bases with no gene match: 8. Germline V gene data show CDR1 as SEHNR and CDR2 as FQNEAQ (reference sequence).

The chain recombines TRBV7-6 with TRBJ2-1; 9 positions match TRBD2. The V segment lost 1 base and the J segment 6 bases; nucleotides outside the gene matches: 7. From germline, CDR1 is SGHVS and CDR2 FNYEAQ. The CDR3 runs to 16 residues. CDR3 in amino acids: CASSLEGGRGSNEQFF. The CDR3 region has the DNA TGTGCCAGCAGCTTAGAAGGCGGGAGGGGTAGCAATGAGCAGTTCTTC. Using reference TRBV7-6 and TRBJ2-1 for the parts outside the CDR3, the full variable domain is GAGVSQSPRYKVTKRGQDVALRCDPISGHVSLYWYRQALGQGPEFLTYFNYEAQQDKSGLPNDRFSAERPEGSISTLTIQRTEQRDSAMYRCASSLEGGRGSNEQFFGPGTRLTVL.

The gene calls are TRBV6-5 and TRBJ1-5; D is possibly TRBD1 (5 bases). Trimming stripped 2 bases from V and 9 bases from J, with 14 bases between. The CDR3 spans 14 residues. Germline V CDR1 and CDR2: MNHEY, SVGAGI. CDR3: CASSYERGRGPQHF. CDR3 DNA sequence: TGTGCCAGCAGTTACGAGAGGGGTCGGGGGCCCCAGCATTTT.

The J gene is TRBJ2-2, the V gene TRBV18, with no clear D. This CDR3 comprises 15 residues. Trimming removed 3 bases from V and 3 bases from J, with 11 bases in between. From germline, CDR1 is KGHSH and CDR2 LQKENI. The CDR3 DNA is TGTGCCAGCTCACCGAGGAGATCGGACACCGGGGAGCTGTTTTTT. Protein sequence: CASSPRRSDTGELFF.

This chain joins TRBV28 and TRBJ2-7; perhaps TRBD1 as D (5 bases). This CDR3 region has 16 residues. Looked up from germline, CDR1 is MDHEN and CDR2 is SYDVKM. The V and J ends lost 3 bases and 0 bases respectively, with 15 bases between them. The CDR3 DNA reads TGTGCCAGCAGTTTGATATGGGGCGACCTCTCCTACGAGCAGTACTTC. Its protein is CASSLIWGDLSYEQYF. The full variable domain, rest sourced from reference TRBV28 and TRBJ2-7, is DVKVTQSSRYLVKRTGEKVFLECVQDMDHENMFWYRQDPGLGLRLIYFSYDVKMKEKGDIPEGYSVSREKKERFSLILESASTNQTSMYLCASSLIWGDLSYEQYFGPGTRLTVT.

As DNA, the CDR3 is TGTGCCAGCAGTGAAATGGACACCCGGGGCTATGGCTACACCTTC. Translating it yields CASSEMDTRGYGYTF. This sequence joins TRBV6-1 and TRBJ1-2; D may be TRBD1 (5 bases). The V gene lost 2 bases and the J gene lost 4 bases, with 14 bases spanning the gap. Germline CDR1 and CDR2: MNHNS and SASEGT. The CDR3 covers 15 residues.

J is TRBJ2-5 and V is TRBV5-4; 9 bases align to TRBD1. Per germline, CDR1 SGHNT and CDR2 YYREEE (reference sequence). With 4 bases clipped from V and 2 bases from J, the junction kept 21 bases outside the gene matches. The CDR3 loop spans 20 amino acids. The CDR3 region has the DNA TGTGCCAGCAGCCCCCTCCCAATGACGGACAGGGGCCGCCAGCAAGAGACCCAGTACTTC. This sequence encodes CASSPLPMTDRGRQQETQYF.

The chain has TRBV2 and TRBJ2-7; tentatively, D is TRBD1 (7 bases). This CDR3 contains 13 residues. V dropped 8 bases and J dropped 4 bases, with 15 bases sitting between them. Germline-derived CDR1 and CDR2 are SNHLY and FYNNEI. The CDR3 protein is CASSLQGGYEQYV. In DNA, the CDR3 is TGTGCCAGCTCCCTTCAGGGGGGATACGAGCAGTACGTC.

The chain combines TRBV7-3 with TRBJ2-6, with D possibly TRBD2 on 6 matching bases. Trimming took 2 bases from V and 10 from J, leaving 6 bases between them. Germline assignment: CDR1 SGHTA and CDR2 FQGTGA. The CDR3 contains 12 residues. The CDR3 region is CASSLGGNVLTF. The CDR3 DNA follows: TGTGCCAGCAGCTTAGGGGGGAACGTCCTGACTTTC.

This clone was counted a few times. This rearrangement joins TRBV29-1 to TRBJ2-2, with D perhaps matching TRBD2 (6 bases). The CDR3 is 11 residues long. Per germline, CDR1 SQVTM and CDR2 ANQGSEA. The germline V and J ends were trimmed by 6 bases and 6 bases, with 8 bases remaining between them. In nucleotides, the CDR3 is TGCAGCGTGCGCGGGGCCGGGGAGCTGTTTTTT. Its protein product is CSVRGAGELFF.

This clone was observed once. The chain has TRBV7-2 and TRBJ2-5; TRBD2 is a possible D gene (5 bases). The CDR3 is made up of 14 amino acids. Trimming cost V 5 bases and J 4 bases, with 14 bases left between them. Germline V lookup: CDR1 SGHTA, CDR2 FQGNSA. The CDR3 sequence: CASSPDGRGETQYF. In DNA, the CDR3 is TGTGCCAGCAGCCCAGACGGCCGGGGAGAGACCCAGTACTTC.

V and J are TRBV29-1 and TRBJ2-5, with 9 bases lining up with TRBD2. Trimming took 0 bases from V and 1 from J; bases not matched to a gene: 15. Per the germline V gene, CDR1 is SQVTM and CDR2 is ANQGSEA. CDR3 length: 19 residues. The CDR3 sequence: CSVEDPKASGALSQETQYF. The CDR3 coding sequence is TGCAGCGTTGAAGACCCTAAGGCTAGCGGGGCGCTTTCCCAAGAGACCCAGTACTTC.